Listed below are T cell receptor beta chains from one sample, sequenced in a study of T cells in Graves' hyperthyroidism and ophthalmopathy. TCRdb passed the multiplex PCR reads through MiXCR, listing each CDR3 protein once. The sample carries 650,000 to 700,000 distinct CDR3 sequences, roughly 17% recorded once. The sample taken for sequencing was blood. Every receptor here comes from a man aged 45-65 years with Graves' hyperthyroidism. Each CDR3 is given with its conserved first and last residue. A D gene is named only where the DNA matches it firmly. Expanded clones get a size class; other rows say once, few or many, or leave the size out.

v_gene	d_gene	j_gene	abundance	CDR3nt	CDR3aa
TRBV24-1	TRBD2	TRBJ2-1	-	TGTGCCACCAGTGGGTTCACTAGCGGGTCCTACAATGAGCAGTTCTTC	CATSGFTSGSYNEQFF
TRBV12-3/TRBV12-4	TRBD1	TRBJ1-1	many	TGTGCCAGCAGCATGGACAGGGGGTTTGCTTTCTTT	CASSMDRGFAFF
TRBV28	-	TRBJ1-1	many	TGTGCCAGCACCTTGGCGGGGGTGTTTCGGTTTAACGCTGAAGCTTTCTTT	CASTLAGVFRFNAEAFF
TRBV4-1	-	TRBJ2-5	many	TGCGCCAGCAGCCAAGATCACGGACAAGAGACCCAGTACTTC	CASSQDHGQETQYF
TRBV12-5	TRBD2	TRBJ2-1	many	TGTGCTAGTGGGCTGGGACTAGCGAGCTACAATGAGCAGTTCTTC	CASGLGLASYNEQFF
TRBV7-9	TRBD1	TRBJ1-2	-	TGTGCCAGCAGTAACTCAGGGGGCGCTTCTGGCTACACCTTC	CASSNSGGASGYTF
TRBV12-5	-	TRBJ2-7	-	TGTGCTAGTGCTTTAGGTGAAGGGATTGAGCAGTACTTC	CASALGEGIEQYF
TRBV28	TRBD1	TRBJ1-6	-	TGTGCCAGCAGTTTTATGGGGGCGACAGGGCAGAATTCACCCCTCCACTTT	CASSFMGATGQNSPLHF
TRBV4-1	-	TRBJ1-1	once	TGCGCCAGCAGCCCCAATAGACTGTCAATACAGGGATACACTGAAGCTTTCTTT	CASSPNRLSIQGYTEAFF
TRBV4-3	TRBD2	TRBJ2-3	few	TGCGCCAGCAGCCAAGCCTCGGGACTAGCGGGGACATTCACAGATACGCAGTATTTT	CASSQASGLAGTFTDTQYF
TRBV24-1	-	TRBJ2-3	many	TGTGCCACCAGTGGATCACGGACAGATACGCAGTATTTT	CATSGSRTDTQYF
TRBV20-1	-	TRBJ2-5	-	TGCAGTGCTGGTAGGACAGCCCTAGGAGAGACCCAGTACTTC	CSAGRTALGETQYF
TRBV25-1	TRBD1	TRBJ2-5	few	TGTGCCAGCAGTGACCAAGGGGGCAGGGAGACCCAGTACTTC	CASSDQGGRETQYF
TRBV4-1	TRBD2	TRBJ2-1	-	TGCGCCAGCAGCCAATCGGGACTAGCGGGAGAATCCTACAATGAGCAGTTCTTC	CASSQSGLAGESYNEQFF
TRBV27	TRBD1	TRBJ1-1	-	TGTGCCAGCAGTGCGTACAGGGGGCCGGACACTGAAGCTTTCTTT	CASSAYRGPDTEAFF
TRBV28	-	TRBJ1-4	many	TGTGCCAGCAGTTCCGGGACACCGGATGAAAAACTGTTTTTT	CASSSGTPDEKLFF
TRBV2	TRBD2	TRBJ2-1	many	TGTGCCAGCCAGACTAGCGGGAGTTATAATGAGCAGTTCTTC	CASQTSGSYNEQFF
TRBV10-3	-	TRBJ2-1	once	TGTGCCATCAGTGAGTCATATGGGGGCTCCTACAATGAGCAGTTCTTC	CAISESYGGSYNEQFF
TRBV5-1	TRBD1	TRBJ2-7	few	TGCGCCAGCAGCTTCCGGACAGGGGATGTCTACGAGCAGTACTTC	CASSFRTGDVYEQYF
TRBV5-5	TRBD2	TRBJ2-2	many	TGTGCCAGCAGTCTCCTAGCGGGAGGGGCGAACACCGGGGAGCTGTTTTTT	CASSLLAGGANTGELFF
TRBV30	-	TRBJ1-1	once	TGTGCCTGGACGTGGGGACTGAACACTGAAGCTTTCTTT	CAWTWGLNTEAFF
TRBV30	TRBD2	TRBJ2-1	few	TGTGCCTGGAGTGCTAGCGGGAGACCCTACAATGAGCAGTTCTTC	CAWSASGRPYNEQFF
TRBV10-1	TRBD1	TRBJ2-3	few	TGCGCCAGCGGGACAGGGGTGGGAGATACGCAGTATTTT	CASGTGVGDTQYF
TRBV19	-	TRBJ1-5	-	TGTGCCAGTAGTTTGACAGTTCATCAGCCCCAGCATTTT	CASSLTVHQPQHF
TRBV28	-	TRBJ1-5	-	TGTGCCAGCAGTTTGGGGGGGCACGGCAATCAGCCCCAGCATTTT	CASSLGGHGNQPQHF
TRBV5-6	-	TRBJ1-1	few	TGTGCCAGCAGCTTGGCTCAGCAGAACACTGAAGCTTTCTTT	CASSLAQQNTEAFF
TRBV6-5	-	TRBJ1-5	few	TGTGCCAGCAGTCCGAGGGTGTGGGGGAATAGCAATCAGCCCCAGCATTTT	CASSPRVWGNSNQPQHF
TRBV28	TRBD1	TRBJ2-5	many	TGTGCCAGCAGTTCACGCAGGGGGAAGAGCGAGACCCAGTACTTC	CASSSRRGKSETQYF
TRBV2	-	TRBJ1-5	many	TGTGCCAGCAGTGAATGGGGGACCAATCAGCCCCAGCATTTT	CASSEWGTNQPQHF
TRBV29-1	TRBD2	TRBJ2-1	-	TGCAGCGGCCGGACTAGCGGGAGAGGAGAGCAGTTCTTC	CSGRTSGRGEQFF
TRBV11-2	TRBD2	TRBJ2-1	few	TGTGCCAGCAGCTCAATCCCCGCTAGCGGGAGGGACAATGAGCAGTTCTTC	CASSSIPASGRDNEQFF
TRBV7-2	TRBD2	TRBJ2-2	many	TGTGCCAGCAGCTTAGGGCTAGCGGGACGAACCGGGGAGCTGTTTTTT	CASSLGLAGRTGELFF
TRBV30	-	TRBJ2-1	few	TGTGCCTGGAGGATTAGCTCCTACAATGAGCAGTTCTTC	CAWRISSYNEQFF
TRBV19	-	TRBJ1-5	few	TGTGCCAGTAGTATAAGGGAGGGCAATCAGCCCCAGCATTTT	CASSIREGNQPQHF
TRBV7-9	-	TRBJ2-6	few	TGTGCCAGCAGCTTAGTGGACGCGGATCCCTCTGGGGCCAACGTCCTGACTTTC	CASSLVDADPSGANVLTF
TRBV5-1	TRBD2	TRBJ2-1	few	TGCGCCAGCAGCTTGGGGCTAGCGGGGCATGTCTCCTACAATGAGCAGTTCTTC	CASSLGLAGHVSYNEQFF
TRBV27	TRBD1	TRBJ1-4	many	TGTGCCAGTGGGGACAGGGACAATGAAAAACTGTTTTTT	CASGDRDNEKLFF
TRBV18	TRBD2	TRBJ2-3	many	TGTGCCAGCTCAATCGGACTAGCGGGGGGCACAGATACGCAGTATTTT	CASSIGLAGGTDTQYF